The sequence of this TCR beta chain was determined in a study of CD8 T cells in Susac syndrome. Study-level background: When blood was collected, patients with Susac syndrome were therapy-naive, were taking corticosteroids, or were receiving intravenous immunoglobulin alone.

Random-hexamer reverse transcription was applied to about 0.45 to 1 ug RNA. Across 54 Vbeta and 13 Jbeta, immunoSEQ multiplex PCR amplified TCR beta CDR3. One entry per CDR3 protein, called by TCRdb with MiXCR from the immunoSEQ multiplex PCR reads. The sample holds over 150,000 distinct CDR3 sequences, 90% to 95% seen once. What was sequenced was CD4+ T cells from PBMCs. The sequence derives from a human donor with Susac syndrome.

In nucleotides, the CDR3 is TGCGCCAGCAGCTTGGGTGTCGGGAGGGCCCAAGATACGCAGTATTTT. This gives the protein CASSLGVGRAQDTQYF. The rearrangement joins TRBV5-1 to TRBJ2-3, with 8 nucleotides matching TRBD2. V lost 0 bases and J lost 5; bases outside the gene matches: 8. The V gene's germline CDR1 is SGHRS and CDR2 YFSETQ. The CDR3 consists of 16 residues.